This is a list of T cell receptor beta chains from one sample in a study of cytomegalovirus exposure and HLA in healthy donors. Only in-frame clones appear in the TCRdb table, and some are missing; sequencing was by immunoSEQ multiplex PCR. The table shows 150,000 or so clones, with approximately 80% occurring only once. The sequencing input was PBMCs. The receptors were gathered from a male donor in good health and CMV-seronegative. CDR3s include the opening cysteine and the closing phenylalanine or tryptophan. D genes are given only for firm matches. The size of a clone is reported for some rows only, either as once, few or many, or as a class for expanded clones.

D: .
J: TRBJ2-4
size: .
V: TRBV19
CDR3: CASSSPVLAKNIQYF
DNA: TGTGCCAGTAGTTCGCCGGTGCTGGCCAAAAACATTCAGTACTTC

D: TRBD1
J: TRBJ1-1
size: .
V: TRBV5-4
CDR3: CASSLGQGALNTEAFF
DNA: TGTGCCAGCAGCTTGGGACAGGGGGCATTGAACACTGAAGCTTTCTTT

D: .
J: TRBJ2-1
size: few
V: TRBV6-1
CDR3: CASSRIQGSDEQFF
DNA: TGTGCCAGCAGTAGGATCCAGGGGAGTGATGAGCAGTTCTTC

D: .
J: TRBJ1-5
size: few
V: TRBV10-3
CDR3: CAISEGRNSNQPQHF
DNA: TGTGCCATCAGTGAGGGGAGGAATAGCAATCAGCCCCAGCATTTT

D: .
J: TRBJ2-2
size: .
V: TRBV18
CDR3: CASSRWDTMNTGELFF
DNA: TGTGCCAGCTCACGATGGGACACAATGAACACCGGGGAGCTGTTTTTT

D: TRBD1
J: TRBJ2-1
size: .
V: TRBV19
CDR3: CASSLPGQGANEQFF
DNA: TGTGCCAGTAGTTTACCGGGACAGGGGGCCAATGAGCAGTTCTTC

D: .
J: TRBJ2-7
size: .
V: TRBV27
CDR3: CASSLGPPFGEQYF
DNA: TGTGCCAGCAGTTTAGGGCCCCCTTTCGGCGAGCAGTACTTC

D: TRBD2
J: TRBJ2-1
size: .
V: TRBV29-1
CDR3: CSVEGTSGKEAGEQFF
DNA: TGCAGCGTTGAGGGGACTAGCGGGAAAGAGGCGGGTGAGCAGTTCTTC

D: .
J: TRBJ2-1
size: .
V: TRBV29-1
CDR3: CSVEVLPGYNEQFF
DNA: TGCAGCGTTGAAGTCCTACCGGGGTACAATGAGCAGTTCTTC

D: TRBD1
J: TRBJ1-1
size: .
V: TRBV7-3
CDR3: CASSLIGTGDTEAFF
DNA: TGTGCCAGCAGCTTAATTGGGACAGGGGACACTGAAGCTTTCTTT

D: TRBD1
J: TRBJ1-2
size: few
V: TRBV11-2
CDR3: CASNRDRGINGYTF
DNA: TGTGCCAGTAACCGGGACAGGGGAATAAATGGCTACACCTTC

D: .
J: TRBJ2-7
size: .
V: TRBV10-3
CDR3: CAISPGVSSYEQYF
DNA: TGTGCCATCAGTCCAGGGGTTAGCTCCTACGAGCAGTACTTC

D: TRBD2
J: TRBJ2-7
size: .
V: TRBV30
CDR3: CAWSPGGITYEQYF
DNA: TGTGCCTGGAGCCCGGGAGGGATAACCTACGAGCAGTACTTC

D: .
J: TRBJ2-5
size: .
V: TRBV6-1
CDR3: CASKTQGRRETQYF
DNA: TGTGCCAGCAAGACGCAGGGGCGCAGAGAGACCCAGTACTTC

D: TRBD2
J: TRBJ2-5
size: .
V: TRBV18
CDR3: CASSLPGLAGSETQYF
DNA: TGTGCCAGCTCACTACCGGGACTAGCGGGATCGGAGACCCAGTACTTC

D: .
J: TRBJ1-1
size: .
V: TRBV19
CDR3: CASSSSEHPFF
DNA: TGTGCCAGTAGTTCTTCCGAACACCCTTTCTTT

D: .
J: TRBJ2-6
size: .
V: TRBV10-3
CDR3: CAIRQDSGANGLTF
DNA: TGTGCCATCAGACAAGACTCTGGGGCCAACGGCCTGACTTTC

D: .
J: TRBJ2-3
size: .
V: TRBV6-5
CDR3: CATRRSGEDTQYF
DNA: TGTGCCACAAGAAGGAGTGGTGAAGATACGCAGTATTTT

D: TRBD1
J: TRBJ2-7
size: .
V: TRBV6-5
CDR3: CASSYSGTEKYEQYF
DNA: TGTGCCAGCAGTTACTCGGGGACAGAGAAGTACGAGCAGTACTTC

D: .
J: TRBJ2-7
size: .
V: TRBV2
CDR3: CASSHRTIDYEQYF
DNA: TGTGCCAGCAGCCACAGGACGATCGACTACGAGCAGTACTTC

D: .
J: TRBJ1-5
size: .
V: TRBV6-6
CDR3: CASSPGTPNQPQHF
DNA: TGTGCCAGCAGCCCCGGGACACCCAATCAGCCCCAGCATTTT

D: TRBD2
J: TRBJ2-1
size: once
V: TRBV7-2
CDR3: CASSFQGGSGSSYNEQFF
DNA: TGTGCCAGCAGCTTTCAGGGGGGTAGCGGGAGCTCCTACAATGAGCAGTTCTTC